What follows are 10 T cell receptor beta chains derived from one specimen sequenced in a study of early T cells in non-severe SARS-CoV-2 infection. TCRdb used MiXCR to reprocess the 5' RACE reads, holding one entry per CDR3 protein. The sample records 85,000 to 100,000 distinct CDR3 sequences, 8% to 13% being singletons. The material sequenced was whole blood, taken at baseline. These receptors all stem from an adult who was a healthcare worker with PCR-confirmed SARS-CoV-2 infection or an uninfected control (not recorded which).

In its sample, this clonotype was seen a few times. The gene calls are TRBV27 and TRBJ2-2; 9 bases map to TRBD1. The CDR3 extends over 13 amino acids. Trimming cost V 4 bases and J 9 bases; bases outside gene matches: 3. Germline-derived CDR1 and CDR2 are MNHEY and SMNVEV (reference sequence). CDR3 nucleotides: TGTGCCAGCAGTTATACAGGGGGCCGGGAGCTGTTTTTT. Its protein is CASSYTGGRELFF.

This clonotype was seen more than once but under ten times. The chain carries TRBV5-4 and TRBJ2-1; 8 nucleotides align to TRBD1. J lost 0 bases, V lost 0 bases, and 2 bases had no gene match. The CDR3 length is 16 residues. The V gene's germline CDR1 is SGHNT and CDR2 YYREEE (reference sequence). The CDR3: CASSLGTGSSYNEQFF. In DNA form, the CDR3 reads TGTGCCAGCAGCTTGGGGACAGGGAGCTCCTACAATGAGCAGTTCTTC.

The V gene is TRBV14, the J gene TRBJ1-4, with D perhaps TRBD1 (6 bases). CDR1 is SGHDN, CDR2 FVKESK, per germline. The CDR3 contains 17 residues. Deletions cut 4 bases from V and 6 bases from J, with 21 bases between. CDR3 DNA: TGTGCCAGCAGCCCTGGACTACTTCTCCCAGGGGATGAAAAACTGTTTTTT. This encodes CASSPGLLLPGDEKLFF. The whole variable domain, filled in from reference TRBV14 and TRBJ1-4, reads EAGVTQFPSHSVIEKGQTVTLRCDPISGHDNLYWYRRVMGKEIKFLLHFVKESKQDESGMPNNRFLAERTGGTYSTLKVQPAELEDSGVYFCASSPGLLLPGDEKLFFGSGTQLSVL.

The DNA for the CDR3 is TGTGCCAGCTCACCCCTAGCGGGGGCCCGCAATGAGCAGTTCTTC. This encodes CASSPLAGARNEQFF. The genes are TRBV18 and TRBJ2-1; 10 bases are a match to TRBD2. The CDR3 spans 15 residues. Germline-derived CDR1 and CDR2 are KGHSH and LQKENI. V shed 3 bases, J shed 6 bases, and the junction held 5 bases outside the gene matches.

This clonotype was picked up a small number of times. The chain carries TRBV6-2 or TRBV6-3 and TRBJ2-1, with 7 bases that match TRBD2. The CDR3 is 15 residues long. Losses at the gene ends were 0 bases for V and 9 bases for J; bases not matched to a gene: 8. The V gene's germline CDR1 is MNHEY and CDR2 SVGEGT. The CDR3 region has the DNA TGTGCCAGCAGTTACTCCCAGCGGGATTCGGCTGAGCAGTTCTTC. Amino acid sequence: CASSYSQRDSAEQFF.

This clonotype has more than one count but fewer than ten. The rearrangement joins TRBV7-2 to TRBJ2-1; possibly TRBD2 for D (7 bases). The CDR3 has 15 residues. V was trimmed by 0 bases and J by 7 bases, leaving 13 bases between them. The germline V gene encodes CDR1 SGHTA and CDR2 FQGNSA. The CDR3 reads CASSLAGGAKNEQFF. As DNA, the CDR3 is TGTGCCAGCAGCTTAGCAGGGGGGGCCAAGAATGAGCAGTTCTTC.

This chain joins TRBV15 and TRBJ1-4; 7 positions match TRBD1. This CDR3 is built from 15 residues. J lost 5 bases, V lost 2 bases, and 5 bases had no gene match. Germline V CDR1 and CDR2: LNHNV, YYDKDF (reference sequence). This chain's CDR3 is CATSRPGQLNEKLFF. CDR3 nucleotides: TGTGCCACCAGCAGACCGGGACAGCTGAATGAAAAACTGTTTTTT.

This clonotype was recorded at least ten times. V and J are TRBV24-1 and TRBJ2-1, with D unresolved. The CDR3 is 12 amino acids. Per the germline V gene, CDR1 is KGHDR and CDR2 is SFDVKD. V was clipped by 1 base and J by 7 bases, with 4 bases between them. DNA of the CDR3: TGTGCCACCAGTGATTTATGGAATGAGCAGTTCTTC. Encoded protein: CATSDLWNEQFF.

CDR3 sequence (DNA): TGTGCCTGGAGGAGGTGGCAGGGGCGCGATACGCAGTATTTT. Amino acid sequence: CAWRRWQGRDTQYF. This sequence joins TRBV30 and TRBJ2-3; maybe TRBD1 (6 bases). The length of the CDR3 is 14 residues. V gave up 3 bases and J gave up 6 bases, with 16 bases separating them. Per the germline V gene, CDR1 is GTSNPN and CDR2 is SVGIG (reference sequence).

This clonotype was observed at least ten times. CDR3 protein: CASRGTSTDTQYF. CDR3 DNA sequence: TGTGCCAGTAGAGGGACTAGCACAGATACGCAGTATTTT. The rearrangement links TRBV19 to TRBJ2-3; the D gene is possibly TRBD2 (6 bases). The ends were cut back, 6 bases at V and 0 bases at J, with 7 bases in the middle. This CDR3 comprises 13 residues. CDR1 and CDR2 from the germline V gene are LNHDA and SQIVND (reference sequence).